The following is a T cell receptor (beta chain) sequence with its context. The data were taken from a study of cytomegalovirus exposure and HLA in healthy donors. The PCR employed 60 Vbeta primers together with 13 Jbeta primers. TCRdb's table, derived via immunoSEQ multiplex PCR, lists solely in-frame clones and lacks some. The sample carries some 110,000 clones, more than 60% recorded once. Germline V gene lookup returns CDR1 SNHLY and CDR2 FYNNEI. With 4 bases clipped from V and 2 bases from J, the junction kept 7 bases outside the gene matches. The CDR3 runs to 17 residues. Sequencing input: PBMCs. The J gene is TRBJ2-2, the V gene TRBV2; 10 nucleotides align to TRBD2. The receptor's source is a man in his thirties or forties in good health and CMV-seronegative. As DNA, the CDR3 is TGTGCCAGCAGTGTGGGTCTAGCGGGAGTTAACACCGGGGAGCTGTTTTTT. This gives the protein CASSVGLAGVNTGELFF.